This T cell receptor (beta chain) was recorded in a study of blood T cell repertoires in COVID-19 (TCRdb year 2020). Describing the broader study: Samples covering the acute and convalescent phases of COVID-19 were provided by collaborators in the United States, Italy and Spain. The material from the prospective study consisted of cDNA or gDNA derived from T cells, B-cell-depleted T cells, or PBMCs. Subjects who had been exposed to COVID-19, were actively infected with it, or had recovered from it provided the deeply sampled blood TCRbeta repertoires that made up the dataset. The repertoires were released in a freely available public database meant as a resource for research on the immune response to SARS-CoV-2. The samples were drawn from the first 160 participants of the ongoing ImmuneRACE study and from some 1,300 subjects provided by 6 global collaborators. A de-identified subject ID, COVID-19 status, age in years and sex were almost always included in the sample metadata. Where HLA class I and class II types were available, the types were taken from metadata supplied by the sample provider, not from assay-based typing.

In the germline V gene, CDR1 corresponds to LGHNT and CDR2 to FRNRAP. Unmatched junction bases come to 5, with V trimmed by 5 bases and J by 2 bases. The CDR3 runs 14 amino acids, cysteine and phenylalanine included. Of all the DNA, just the CDR3 is kept, 42 bases in frame from base 1. Of note for this clone: The specificity of this receptor is unknown. Per-base qualities were not stored, and no clone one base away is much larger.

TCRbeta CDR3 regions were amplified from genomic DNA using the immunoSEQ Assay, a bias-controlled multiplex PCR. Turning to the authors' computational methods: Within the assay, amplification of reference gene primers was used to estimate how many nucleated cells each sample contained. To quantify the absolute abundance of each unique TCRbeta CDR3 rearrangement, sequence reads were collapsed and filtered. For each sample, productive Simpson clonality was calculated as the square root of Simpson's diversity index across productive rearrangements. TCRdb re-hosts the immuneACCESS table, in-frame sequences only. Its copies lack some clones; in the studies checked, an unresolved V gene accounts for under half of them, and the cause for the rest is not known. The V and J calls and clone size come from that table; D and trimming were worked out from the DNA. A total of fewer than 90,000 clones appear in this sample, about 91% of them only once. The ten largest clones capture roughly 2.1% of the sample.

Each collaborating institution followed its own protocols to collect whole blood in K2EDTA tubes. For TCRbeta analysis, collaborator samples were shipped as frozen whole blood, as isolated PBMCs, or as DNA extracted from either sample type. What the study reported, not specific to this receptor: The quantity of clinical and demographic metadata differed by source and by participant and was supplied without curation.

Sequencing was done on a sample of peripheral blood. This receptor chain uses TRBV12-5 and TRBJ2-5; 7 junctional bases match TRBD1. The clonotype was recovered from a woman of 80 years or more with active or convalescent COVID-19. The DNA sequence reads TGTGCTAGTGGTCAACGACAGGGTCAAGAGACCCAGTACTTC. Translated, it reads CASGQRQGQETQYF.